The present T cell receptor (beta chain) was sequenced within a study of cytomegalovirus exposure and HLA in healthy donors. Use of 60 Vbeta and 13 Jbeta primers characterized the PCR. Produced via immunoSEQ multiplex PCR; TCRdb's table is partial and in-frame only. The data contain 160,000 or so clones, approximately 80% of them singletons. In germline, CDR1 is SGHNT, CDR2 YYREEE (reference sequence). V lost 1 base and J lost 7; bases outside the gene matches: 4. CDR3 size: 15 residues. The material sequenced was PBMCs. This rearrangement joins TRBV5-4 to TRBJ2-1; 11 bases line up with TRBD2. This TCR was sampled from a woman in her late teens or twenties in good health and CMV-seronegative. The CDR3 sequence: CASSLTSGGRNEQFF. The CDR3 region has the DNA TGTGCCAGCAGCTTGACTAGCGGGGGAAGGAATGAGCAGTTCTTC.